The 31 T cell receptor beta chains below were found in one sample sequenced in a study of OX40 agonist ivuxolimab in advanced cancers. The assay was immunoSEQ multiplex PCR, and TCRdb's table has in-frame clones only and misses some. The sample has roughly 70,000 clones; 90% to 95% are singletons. Here the sequenced sample was CD4+ or CD8+ T cells sorted from blood, taken in a trial of the OX40 agonist ivuxolimab. The receptors stem from an adult with an advanced solid tumor such as melanoma, head and neck, liver or kidney cancer.

This clone was picked up one time. V and J are TRBV5-1 and TRBJ2-7; 13 nucleotides line up with TRBD2. This CDR3 has 14 residues. V shed 3 bases and J 6 bases; nucleotides not matched to a gene: 3. Looked up from germline, CDR1 is SGHRS and CDR2 is YFSETQ. The CDR3: CASSSGTSGIEQYF. CDR3 sequence (DNA): TGCGCCAGCAGCTCGGGGACTAGCGGGATCGAGCAGTACTTC.

The rearrangement links TRBV7-6 to TRBJ1-2; TRBD1 aligns across 8 bases. Germline V CDR1 and CDR2: SGHVS, FNYEAQ. CDR3 size: 15 residues. The V and J ends lost 5 bases and 0 bases, in that order; junction bases with no gene match: 5. The CDR3, as DNA: TGTGCCAGCAGCCTGGGACAGGACACTAACTATGGCTACACCTTC. Its translation: CASSLGQDTNYGYTF.

The V gene is TRBV2, the J gene TRBJ2-7; D gene uncertain. The V end lost 6 bases, the J end lost 3 bases, and 18 bases lay between the germline ends. Per germline, CDR1 SNHLY and CDR2 FYNNEI. The CDR3 length is 15 residues. The CDR3 DNA follows: TGTGCCAGCAGCTTTGACCGTACTTGGGACTACGAGCAGTACTTC. Residues: CASSFDRTWDYEQYF.

This sequence joins TRBV5-4 and TRBJ2-5, with D unresolved. Per germline, CDR1 SGHNT and CDR2 YYREEE (reference sequence). V was cut by 0 bases and J by 1 base, with 7 bases left in between. This CDR3 contains 14 residues. The CDR3 DNA sequence: TGTGCCAGCAGCTTGGCCCCAGGCCAAGAGACCCAGTACTTC. Translated: CASSLAPGQETQYF.

CDR3 residues: CASSIGGVDTQYF. The DNA for the CDR3 is TGTGCCAGTAGTATAGGCGGGGTAGATACGCAGTATTTT. The chain carries TRBV19 and TRBJ2-3, with D possibly matching TRBD2 (6 bases). CDR3 length: 13 amino acids. Per the germline V gene, CDR1 is LNHDA and CDR2 is SQIVND (reference sequence). V was cut by 1 base and J by 5 bases, with 7 bases left in between.

CDR3 nucleotides: TGTGCCAGTAGTGCCAGGAAGGGTGGGACAGTCAGCAATCAGCCCCAGCATTTT. This encodes CASSARKGGTVSNQPQHF. The rearrangement links TRBV19 to TRBJ1-5, with TRBD1 matching over 7 bases. After removal of 5 bases from V and 1 base from J, the junction contained 14 bases not matched to a gene. Germline CDR1 LNHDA, CDR2 SQIVND (reference sequence). CDR3 size: 18 residues.

The chain couples TRBV18 to TRBJ2-7, with D possibly called TRBD1 or TRBD2 (5 bases each). Germline V lookup: CDR1 KGHSH, CDR2 LQKENI. This CDR3 contains 18 residues. Trimming cost V 3 bases and J 0 bases, with 21 bases left between them. The CDR3 DNA sequence: TGTGCCAGCTCACCCCCCGGGGCCGGGCATCTTAGCTCCTACGAGCAGTACTTC. Amino acid sequence: CASSPPGAGHLSSYEQYF.

The CDR3 coding sequence is TGTGCCATTGGGAGGGGACTAGCGGATTACAATGAGCAGTTCTTC. Its translation: CAIGRGLADYNEQFF. The chain is built from TRBV10-3 and TRBJ2-1; 11 bases agree with TRBD2. Unmatched junction bases numbered 8, after V lost 9 bases and J lost 4 bases. Germline CDR1 reads ENHRY; CDR2 reads SYGVKD. CDR3 size: 15 residues.

The genes are TRBV7-2 and TRBJ2-3; D gene unclear. The germline gives CDR1 SGHTA, CDR2 FQGNSA. The germline V and J ends were trimmed by 3 bases and 1 base, with 8 bases remaining between them. The CDR3 covers 14 residues. This chain's CDR3 is CASSFARRTDTQYF. In DNA form, the CDR3 reads TGTGCCAGCAGCTTTGCCAGACGCACAGATACGCAGTATTTT. Based on the CDR3 plus reference TRBV7-2 and TRBJ2-3, the full variable domain is GAGVSQSPSNKVTEKGKDVELRCDPISGHTALYWYRQSLGQGLEFLIYFQGNSAPDKSGLPSDRFSAERTGGSVSTLTIQRTQQEDSAVYLCASSFARRTDTQYFGPGTRLTVL.

The chain combines TRBV28 with TRBJ2-1, with a tentative D call TRBD2 (6 bases). The germline gives CDR1 MDHEN, CDR2 SYDVKM. The CDR3 is made up of 15 amino acids. V gave up 6 bases and J gave up 4 bases, with 16 bases separating them. The CDR3 sequence is CASSPRLVGYNEQFF. The CDR3 DNA sequence: TGTGCCAGCAGCCCCCGACTAGTGGGGTACAATGAGCAGTTCTTC.

The chain is built from TRBV28 and TRBJ1-2, with D perhaps TRBD1 (5 bases). V was shortened by 2 bases and J by 1 base, with 8 bases between the two germline ends. The CDR3 totals 14 residues. The germline gives CDR1 MDHEN, CDR2 SYDVKM. The chain's CDR3 is CASSLQGNNYGYTF. The CDR3 nucleotides read TGTGCCAGCAGTTTACAGGGTAATAACTATGGCTACACCTTC.

The chain carries TRBV18 and TRBJ2-1, with 9 bases identical to TRBD2. CDR1 is KGHSH, CDR2 LQKENI, per germline. J lost 9 bases, V lost 1 base, and 10 bases had no gene match. The CDR3 covers 16 residues. As DNA, the CDR3 is TGTGCCAGCTCACCACTACCCCCTAGCGGGAAAGGTGAGCAGTTCTTC. Protein sequence: CASSPLPPSGKGEQFF.

This sequence joins TRBV18 and TRBJ1-4; maybe TRBD1 (6 bases). The V end was cut by 3 bases, the J end by 8 bases, with 13 bases between. The germline CDR1 and CDR2 sequences are KGHSH and LQKENI. The CDR3 runs to 14 residues. CDR3 region: CASSPLGGPEKLFF. CDR3 sequence (DNA): TGTGCCAGCTCACCCTTGGGGGGCCCGGAAAAACTGTTTTTT.

The chain carries TRBV19 and TRBJ2-5, with 7 positions matching TRBD1. Germline V gives CDR1 LNHDA, CDR2 SQIVND (reference sequence). The CDR3 spans 13 residues. V lost 4 bases and J lost 5; bases outside the gene matches: 4. The CDR3 region is CASSKTGEETQYF. CDR3 coding DNA: TGTGCCAGTAGTAAAACAGGGGAGGAGACCCAGTACTTC.

The V call is TRBV7-2, the J call TRBJ2-1, with 8 bases lining up with TRBD2. J was trimmed by 7 bases and V by 3 bases; bases with no gene match: 14. CDR1 is SGHTA, CDR2 FQGNSA, per germline. There are 17 residues in the CDR3. The CDR3 coding sequence is TGTGCCAGCAGCTTGGGAGGTTTTGGCGGGAGGATGAATGAGCAGTTCTTC. Protein: CASSLGGFGGRMNEQFF.

The chain combines TRBV10-1 with TRBJ1-1; D remains ambiguous. This CDR3 is built from 13 residues. Trimming stripped 3 bases from V and 0 bases from J, with 5 bases between. Germline values: CDR1 WNHNN, CDR2 SYGVQD (reference sequence). The CDR3 bases are TGCGCCAGCAGTGACTCGGTGAACACTGAAGCTTTCTTT. The encoded protein is CASSDSVNTEAFF.

The V and J genes are TRBV19 and TRBJ1-5, with TRBD1 identical over 9 bases. Trimming at V came to 4 bases and at J to 4 bases, leaving 5 bases not matched to a gene. This CDR3 region has 15 residues. CDR1 is LNHDA and CDR2 is SQIVND in the germline V gene (reference sequence). CDR3 DNA: TGTGCCAGTAGTACGGGACAGGGTAGGAATCAGCCCCAGCATTTT. Translation gives CASSTGQGRNQPQHF.

In DNA form, the CDR3 reads TGCGCCAGCAGTGAGTCGGGCAGACCCTACGAGCAGTACTTC. The encoded protein is CASSESGRPYEQYF. The V gene is TRBV10-1, the J gene TRBJ2-7; no reliable D call. This CDR3 spans 14 amino acids. The V gene lost 0 bases and the J gene lost 2 bases, with 8 bases spanning the gap. From germline, CDR1 is WNHNN and CDR2 SYGVQD (reference sequence).

This clone was recorded only once. J is TRBJ2-2 and V is TRBV2, with 11 positions matching TRBD2. Trimming removed 6 bases from V and 5 bases from J; junction bases left unmatched: 5. From germline, CDR1 is SNHLY and CDR2 FYNNEI. This CDR3 spans 15 amino acids. CDR3 loop: CASRSLAGGTGELFF. The CDR3 DNA sequence: TGTGCCAGCAGGAGTCTAGCGGGAGGAACCGGGGAGCTGTTTTTT.

The chain links TRBV5-5 to TRBJ1-1; 11 bases line up with TRBD1. The ends lost 4 bases at V and 1 base at J; junction bases unmatched: 0. Germline V gene data show CDR1 as SGHKS and CDR2 as YYEKEE (reference sequence). The CDR3 length is 14 residues. This CDR3 reads CASSGTGGNTEAFF. In DNA form, the CDR3 reads TGTGCCAGCAGCGGGACAGGGGGGAACACTGAAGCTTTCTTT.

The chain employs TRBV4-1 and TRBJ2-7; D remains unclear. This CDR3 contains 12 residues. The V end was cut by 1 base, the J end by 7 bases, with 8 bases between. CDR1 and CDR2 from the germline V gene are MGHRA and YSYEKL. CDR3 coding DNA: TGCGCCAGCAGCCAAGTTTTTGGGGAGCAGTACTTC. Its protein is CASSQVFGEQYF.

This clone was recorded only once. The CDR3 loop reads CSVDRTSSNEQFF. In nucleotides, the CDR3 is TGCAGCGTCGATCGGACTAGCAGCAATGAGCAGTTCTTC. The rearrangement uses TRBV29-1 and TRBJ2-1; 8 bases are a match to TRBD2. J gave up 6 bases and V 6 bases, and 7 bases lay outside the gene matches. The CDR3 spans 13 residues. Germline values: CDR1 SQVTM, CDR2 ANQGSEA.

This sequence joins TRBV5-1 and TRBJ2-1, with a weak D call TRBD1 (5 bases). Germline V gene lookup returns CDR1 SGHRS and CDR2 YFSETQ. The CDR3 contains 15 residues. The ends were cut back, 5 bases at V and 2 bases at J, with 14 bases in the middle. The CDR3 protein is CASSLDRGTYNEQFF. CDR3 nucleotide sequence: TGCGCCAGCAGTCTTGATAGGGGCACCTACAATGAGCAGTTCTTC. Variable domain in full (rest from reference TRBV5-1 and TRBJ2-1): KAGVTQTPRYLIKTRGQQVTLSCSPISGHRSVSWYQQTPGQGLQFLFEYFSETQRNKGNFPGRFSGRQFSNSRSEMNVSTLELGDSALYLCASSLDRGTYNEQFFGPGTRLTVL.

CDR3 in amino acids: CASSLSGTRSTDTQYF. CDR3 nucleotides: TGTGCCAGCAGTTTAAGCGGGACTAGAAGCACAGATACGCAGTATTTT. The rearrangement links TRBV27 to TRBJ2-3, with 8 bases aligning to TRBD2. The CDR3 runs 16 residues. Germline values: CDR1 MNHEY, CDR2 SMNVEV (reference sequence). V lost 2 bases to trimming and J lost 0 bases; unmatched junction nucleotides: 4.

This rearrangement joins TRBV7-2 to TRBJ2-5; D not resolved. The germline gives CDR1 SGHTA, CDR2 FQGNSA. CDR3 length: 15 amino acids. V was pared by 0 bases and J by 0 bases, with 8 bases between. CDR3 sequence (DNA): TGTGCCAGCAGCTTAGCGGGTCTGGACCAAGAGACCCAGTACTTC. Protein product: CASSLAGLDQETQYF.

The DNA for the CDR3 is TGTGCCAGCAGCTTGGGGGCGGGAGGGCCTGTCGAGCAGTACTTC. This sequence encodes CASSLGAGGPVEQYF. The chain couples TRBV5-4 to TRBJ2-7, with 9 positions matching TRBD2. Per the germline V gene, CDR1 is SGHNT and CDR2 is YYREEE (reference sequence). CDR3 length: 15 amino acids. Losses at the gene ends were 0 bases for V and 6 bases for J; bases not matched to a gene: 7.

The genes are TRBV7-9 and TRBJ2-7; the D gene could be TRBD1 or TRBD2 (6 bases each). With 0 bases removed from V and 5 bases from J, the gap between germline ends came to 8 bases. This CDR3 contains 13 residues. Germline lookup yields CDR1 SEHNR and CDR2 FQNEAQ (reference sequence). The CDR3 protein is CASSLAGGNEQYF. The CDR3 bases are TGTGCCAGCAGCTTAGCAGGGGGGAACGAGCAGTACTTC. Combining the CDR3 with reference TRBV7-9 and TRBJ2-7 gives the whole variable domain DTGVSQNPRHKITKRGQNVTFRCDPISEHNRLYWYRQTLGQGPEFLTYFQNEAQLEKSRLLSDRFSAERPKGSFSTLEIQRTEQGDSAMYLCASSLAGGNEQYFGPGTRLTVT.

V and J are TRBV18 and TRBJ1-2, with TRBD1 as a possible D gene (5 bases). The CDR3 is made up of 13 amino acids. V lost 2 bases and J lost 8, with 12 bases in between. CDR1 and CDR2 (germline): KGHSH, LQKENI. CDR3 sequence reads: CASSPDSSKGYTF. The CDR3 region has the DNA TGTGCCAGCTCACCAGACAGCTCTAAGGGCTACACCTTC.

The rearrangement joins TRBV19 to TRBJ2-2; D gene ambiguous. The V and J ends lost 8 bases and 1 base respectively, with 11 bases between them. Germline V gene data show CDR1 as LNHDA and CDR2 as SQIVND (reference sequence). The CDR3 is 14 residues long. The CDR3: CASEAGQNTGELFF. CDR3 nucleotides: TGTGCCAGTGAAGCCGGGCAGAACACCGGGGAGCTGTTTTTT. Together with reference TRBV19 and TRBJ2-2, the CDR3 gives the full variable domain: DGGITQSPKYLFRKEGQNVTLSCEQNLNHDAMYWYRQDPGQGLRLIYYSQIVNDFQKGDIAEGYSVSREKKESFPLTVTSAQKNPTAFYLCASEAGQNTGELFFGEGSRLTVL.

This clone has a single count. The genes are TRBV9 and TRBJ2-3; 10 bases map to TRBD1. Germline V gene sequence: CDR1 SGDLS, CDR2 YYNGEE. V lost 1 base, J lost 2 bases, and 7 bases stayed unmatched. The CDR3 totals 17 residues. The CDR3 here is CASSVLGTGVTTDTQYF. CDR3 DNA sequence: TGTGCCAGCAGCGTACTCGGGACAGGGGTCACCACAGATACGCAGTATTTT.

This sequence joins TRBV6-1 and TRBJ2-1, with 9 nucleotides matching TRBD1. CDR1 is MNHNS and CDR2 is SASEGT in the germline V gene. V shed 10 bases and J 6 bases; nucleotides not matched to a gene: 7. CDR3 length: 13 residues. CDR3 in amino acids: CANSGTGFNEQFF. In DNA, the CDR3 is TGTGCCAACTCCGGGACAGGGTTCAATGAGCAGTTCTTC.